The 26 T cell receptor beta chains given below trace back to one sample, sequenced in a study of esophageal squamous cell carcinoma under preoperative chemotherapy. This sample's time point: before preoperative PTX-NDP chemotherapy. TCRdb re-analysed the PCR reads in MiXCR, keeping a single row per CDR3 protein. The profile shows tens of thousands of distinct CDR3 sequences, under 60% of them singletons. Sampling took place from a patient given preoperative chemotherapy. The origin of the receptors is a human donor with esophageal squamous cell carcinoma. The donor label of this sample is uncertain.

The CDR3 DNA follows: TGTGCCAGCACCTTGCCTGGGGTGAACACTGAAGCTTTCTTT. It yields the protein CASTLPGVNTEAFF. The gene calls are TRBV28 and TRBJ1-1; no firm D call. With 7 bases removed from V and 0 bases from J, the gap between germline ends came to 12 bases. Germline V gene data show CDR1 as MDHEN and CDR2 as SYDVKM. The length of the CDR3 is 14 residues.

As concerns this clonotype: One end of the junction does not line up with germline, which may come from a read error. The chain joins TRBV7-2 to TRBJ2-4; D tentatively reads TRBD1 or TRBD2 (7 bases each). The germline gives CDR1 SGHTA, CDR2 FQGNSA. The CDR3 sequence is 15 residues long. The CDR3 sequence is CSGGLGGGGKNIQYF. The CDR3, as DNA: TGTTCCGGGGGCCTAGGGGGCGGGGGCAAAAACATCCAGTACTTC.

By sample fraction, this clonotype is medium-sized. CDR3 DNA: TGTGCCAGCAGCGTACATCCGCGGGAATGGGACACCGGGGAGCTGTTTTTT. Amino acid sequence: CASSVHPREWDTGELFF. The rearrangement links TRBV7-8 to TRBJ2-2; perhaps TRBD2 as D (6 bases). The CDR3 has 17 amino acids. Germline values: CDR1 SGHVS, CDR2 FQNEAQ. The V end was cut by 5 bases, the J end by 3 bases, with 19 bases between.

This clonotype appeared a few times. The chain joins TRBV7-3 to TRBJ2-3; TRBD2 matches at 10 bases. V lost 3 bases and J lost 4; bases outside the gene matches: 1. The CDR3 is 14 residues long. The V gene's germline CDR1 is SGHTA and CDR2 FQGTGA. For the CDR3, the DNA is TGTGCCAGCAGCTTTGGACTAGCGGCAGATACGCAGTATTTT. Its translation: CASSFGLAADTQYF.

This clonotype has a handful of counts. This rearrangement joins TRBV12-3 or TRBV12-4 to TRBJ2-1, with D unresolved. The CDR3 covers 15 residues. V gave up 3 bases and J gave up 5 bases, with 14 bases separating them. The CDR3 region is CASSFTNQRDNEQFF. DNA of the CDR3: TGTGCCAGCAGTTTCACGAACCAAAGGGACAATGAGCAGTTCTTC.

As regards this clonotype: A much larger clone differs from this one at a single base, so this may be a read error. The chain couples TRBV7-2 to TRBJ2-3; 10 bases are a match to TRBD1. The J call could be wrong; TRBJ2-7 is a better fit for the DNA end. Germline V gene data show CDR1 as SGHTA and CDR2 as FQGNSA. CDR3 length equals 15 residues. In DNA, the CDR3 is TGTGCCAACAGCCTCGGGACAGGGGTTGAAAATGAGCAGTACTTC. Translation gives CANSLGTGVENEQYF.

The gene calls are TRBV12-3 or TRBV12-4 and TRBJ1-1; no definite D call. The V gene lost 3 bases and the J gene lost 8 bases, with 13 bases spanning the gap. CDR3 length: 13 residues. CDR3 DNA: TGTGCCAGCAGTTTTGGTCAGAGGGCCGAAGCTTTCTTT. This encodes CASSFGQRAEAFF.

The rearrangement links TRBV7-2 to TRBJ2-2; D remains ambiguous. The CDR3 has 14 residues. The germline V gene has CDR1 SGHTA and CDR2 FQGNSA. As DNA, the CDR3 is TGTCTCAGCCTCCAGGCTGTGCGCTTCGGTACGCTGTTTTTT. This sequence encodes CLSLQAVRFGTLFF.

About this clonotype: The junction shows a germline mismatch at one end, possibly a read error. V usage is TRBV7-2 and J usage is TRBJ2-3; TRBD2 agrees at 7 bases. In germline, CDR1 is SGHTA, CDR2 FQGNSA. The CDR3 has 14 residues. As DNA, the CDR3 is TGTGCCAGCAGCTTATGGGCGGGAGAAGGTGAGCAGTTCTTT. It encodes CASSLWAGEGEQFF. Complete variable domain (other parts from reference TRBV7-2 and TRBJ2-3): GAGVSQSPSNKVTEKGKDVELRCDPISGHTALYWYRQSLGQGLEFLIYFQGNSAPDKSGLPSDRFSAERTGGSVSTLTIQRTQQEDSAVYLCASSLWAGEGEQFFGPGTRLTVL.

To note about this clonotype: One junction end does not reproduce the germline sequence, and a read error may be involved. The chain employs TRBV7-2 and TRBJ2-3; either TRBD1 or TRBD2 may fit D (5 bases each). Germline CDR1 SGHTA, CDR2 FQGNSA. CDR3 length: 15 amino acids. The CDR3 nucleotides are TGTGCCCGCAGCACGGGGACGAGCGCGGCAGATACGCAGTATTTT. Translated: CARSTGTSAADTQYF.

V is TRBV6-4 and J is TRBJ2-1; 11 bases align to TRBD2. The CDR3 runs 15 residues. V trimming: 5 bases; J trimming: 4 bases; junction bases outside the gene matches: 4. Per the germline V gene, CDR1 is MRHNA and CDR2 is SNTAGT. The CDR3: CASSQLAGEYNEQFF. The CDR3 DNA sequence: TGTGCCAGCAGTCAACTAGCGGGAGAATACAATGAGCAGTTCTTC.

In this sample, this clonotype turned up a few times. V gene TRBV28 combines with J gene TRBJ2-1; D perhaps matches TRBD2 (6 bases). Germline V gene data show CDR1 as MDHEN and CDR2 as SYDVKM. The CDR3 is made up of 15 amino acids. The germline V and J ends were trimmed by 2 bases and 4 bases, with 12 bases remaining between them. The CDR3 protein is CASSLSRDLYNEQFF. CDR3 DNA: TGTGCCAGCAGTTTAAGCAGGGACTTATACAATGAGCAGTTCTTC.

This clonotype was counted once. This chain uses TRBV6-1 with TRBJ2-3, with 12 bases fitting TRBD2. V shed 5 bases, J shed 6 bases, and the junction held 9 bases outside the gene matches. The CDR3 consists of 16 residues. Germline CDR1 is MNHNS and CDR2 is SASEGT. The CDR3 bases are TGTGCCAGCAGTCGACCTAGCGGGAGGGGAATGGATACGCAGTATTTT. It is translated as CASSRPSGRGMDTQYF.

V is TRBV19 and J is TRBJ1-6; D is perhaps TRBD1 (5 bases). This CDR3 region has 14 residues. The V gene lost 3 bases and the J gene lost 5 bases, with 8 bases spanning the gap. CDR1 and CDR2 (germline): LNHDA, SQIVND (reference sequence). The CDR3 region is CASSIGANNSPLHF. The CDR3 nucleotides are TGTGCCAGTAGTATCGGGGCTAATAATTCACCCCTCCACTTT.

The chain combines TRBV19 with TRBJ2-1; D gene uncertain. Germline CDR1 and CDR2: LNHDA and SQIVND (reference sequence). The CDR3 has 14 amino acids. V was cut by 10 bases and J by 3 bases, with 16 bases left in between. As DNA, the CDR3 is TGTGCCACCAACTCGGGTTGGGGCTACAATGAGCAGTTCTTC. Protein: CATNSGWGYNEQFF.

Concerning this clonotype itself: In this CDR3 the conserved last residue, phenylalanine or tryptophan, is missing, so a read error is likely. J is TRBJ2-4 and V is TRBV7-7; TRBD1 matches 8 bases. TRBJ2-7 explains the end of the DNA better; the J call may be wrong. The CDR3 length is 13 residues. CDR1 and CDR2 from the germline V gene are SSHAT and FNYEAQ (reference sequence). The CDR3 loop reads CASSPDRGSEQYS. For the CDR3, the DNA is TGTGCTAGCAGCCCCGACAGGGGAAGCGAGCAGTACTCC.

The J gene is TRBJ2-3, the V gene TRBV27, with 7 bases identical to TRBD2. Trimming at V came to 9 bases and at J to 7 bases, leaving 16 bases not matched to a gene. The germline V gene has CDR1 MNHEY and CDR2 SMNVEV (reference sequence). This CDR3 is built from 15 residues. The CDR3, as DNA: TGTGCCAGTTCCAAATGGAAGCGGGACCTAAATACGCAGTATTTT. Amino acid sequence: CASSKWKRDLNTQYF.

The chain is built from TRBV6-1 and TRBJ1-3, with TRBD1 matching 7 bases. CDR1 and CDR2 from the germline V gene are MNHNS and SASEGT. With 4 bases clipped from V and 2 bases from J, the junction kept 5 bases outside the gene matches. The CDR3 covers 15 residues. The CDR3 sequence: CASSAGTEPGNTIYF. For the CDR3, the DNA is TGTGCCAGCAGTGCCGGGACAGAACCTGGAAACACCATATATTTT.

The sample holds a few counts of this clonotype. The CDR3 region is CASRDPGVGGLQETQYF. The CDR3 coding sequence is TGTGCCAGCAGGGACCCGGGAGTGGGGGGACTCCAAGAGACCCAGTACTTC. The V call is TRBV7-2, the J call TRBJ2-5; possible D gene TRBD2, 6 bases. Germline V gives CDR1 SGHTA, CDR2 FQGNSA. CDR3 length: 17 amino acids. V lost 6 bases and J 1 base, leaving 21 bases between the germline ends.

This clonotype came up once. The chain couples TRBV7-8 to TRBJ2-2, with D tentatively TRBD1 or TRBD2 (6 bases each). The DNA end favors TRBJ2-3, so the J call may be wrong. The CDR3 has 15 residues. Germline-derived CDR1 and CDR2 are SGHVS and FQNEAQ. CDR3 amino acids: CASSSGAARTGKQYF. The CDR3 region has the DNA TGTGCCAGCAGCTCGGGGGCTGCCAGGACCGGTAAGCAGTATTTT.

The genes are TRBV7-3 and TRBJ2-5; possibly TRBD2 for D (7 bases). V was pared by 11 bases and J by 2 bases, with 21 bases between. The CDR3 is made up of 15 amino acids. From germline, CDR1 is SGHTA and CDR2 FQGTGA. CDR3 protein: CAAGAGGREQETQYF. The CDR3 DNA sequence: TGTGCCGCGGGGGCTGGGGGCCGGGAGCAAGAGACCCAGTACTTC.

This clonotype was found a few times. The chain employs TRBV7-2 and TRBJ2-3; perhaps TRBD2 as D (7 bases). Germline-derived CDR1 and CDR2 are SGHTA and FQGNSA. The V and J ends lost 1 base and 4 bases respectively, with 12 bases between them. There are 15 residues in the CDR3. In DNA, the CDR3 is TGTGCCAGCAGCTTAGTCGGGCGGGGGCCAGATACGCAGTATTTT. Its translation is CASSLVGRGPDTQYF.

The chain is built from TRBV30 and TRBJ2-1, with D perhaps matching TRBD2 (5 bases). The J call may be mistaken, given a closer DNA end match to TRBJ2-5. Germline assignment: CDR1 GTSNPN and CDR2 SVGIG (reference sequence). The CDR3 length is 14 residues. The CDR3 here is CAWSVRGLLGTQYF. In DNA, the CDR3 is TGTGCCTGGAGTGTTAGAGGGTTATTAGGGACCCAGTACTTC.

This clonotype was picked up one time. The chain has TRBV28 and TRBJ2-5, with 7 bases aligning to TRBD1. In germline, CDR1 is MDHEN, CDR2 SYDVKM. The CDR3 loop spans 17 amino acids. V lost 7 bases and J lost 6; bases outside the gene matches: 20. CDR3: CASTVTGYDLDKKTQYF. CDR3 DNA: TGTGCCAGCACAGTGACAGGGTATGACCTAGACAAAAAGACCCAGTACTTC.

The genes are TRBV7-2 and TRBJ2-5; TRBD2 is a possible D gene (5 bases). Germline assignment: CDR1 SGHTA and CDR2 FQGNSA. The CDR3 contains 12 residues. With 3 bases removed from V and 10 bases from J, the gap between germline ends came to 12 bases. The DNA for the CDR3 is TGTGCCAGCAGCTTTGACGCAGAGGGCCAGTACTTC. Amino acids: CASSFDAEGQYF.

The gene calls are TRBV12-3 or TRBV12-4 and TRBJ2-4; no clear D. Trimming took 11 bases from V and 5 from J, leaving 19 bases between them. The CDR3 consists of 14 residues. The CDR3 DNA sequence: TGTGCCTGTACCGCCCCCGGTGCCCAAAACATTCAGTACTTC. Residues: CACTAPGAQNIQYF.